Following are 20 T cell receptor beta chains from one sample sequenced in a study of cytomegalovirus exposure and HLA in healthy donors. The study ran its PCR with 60 Vbeta and 13 Jbeta primers. Clones were sequenced by immunoSEQ multiplex PCR, and TCRdb holds only the in-frame ones, with some missing. The sample holds approximately 170,000 clones, about 69% seen once. The sample taken for sequencing was PBMCs. The receptors stem from a man aged 30-40 years in good health and CMV-seropositive.

The chain couples TRBV19 to TRBJ1-4; 11 nucleotides match TRBD1. The germline V gene encodes CDR1 LNHDA and CDR2 SQIVND (reference sequence). Germline trimming cut 7 bases from V and 10 bases from J; bases unmatched to any gene: 8. The CDR3 spans 14 residues. CDR3 in amino acids: CASKVGQGAGKLFF. The CDR3 DNA follows: TGTGCCAGTAAGGTTGGACAGGGGGCAGGAAAACTGTTTTTT.

For this clone: Since no conserved phenylalanine or tryptophan closes the CDR3, a read error is the likely cause. The rearrangement links TRBV7-9 to TRBJ1-2, with TRBD1 matching 9 bases. Germline loops: CDR1 SEHNR, CDR2 FQNEAQ (reference sequence). CDR3 size: 14 residues. Trimming removed 2 bases from V and 5 bases from J; junction bases left unmatched: 3. The CDR3 DNA is TGTGCCAGCAGCTTAACAGGGGGCACTTATGGCTACACCCTC. Protein sequence: CASSLTGGTYGYTL.

The rearrangement joins TRBV19 to TRBJ2-2, with 8 bases fitting TRBD1. The length of the CDR3 is 15 residues. J gave up 5 bases and V 4 bases, and 6 bases lay outside the gene matches. The germline V gene has CDR1 LNHDA and CDR2 SQIVND (reference sequence). The CDR3 DNA reads TGTGCCAGTAGTACTCCAGGGGGCTGGACCGGGGAGCTGTTTTTT. Its protein is CASSTPGGWTGELFF.

The genes are TRBV27 and TRBJ1-3; D possibly corresponds to TRBD1 (6 bases). Germline lookup yields CDR1 MNHEY and CDR2 SMNVEV (reference sequence). V gave up 8 bases and J gave up 5 bases, with 13 bases separating them. The CDR3 loop spans 13 amino acids. CDR3 coding DNA: TGTGCCAGCGGGGGGGCGCCGAGAAACACCATATATTTT. Translation gives CASGGAPRNTIYF.

The chain combines TRBV4-3 with TRBJ2-1; tentatively, D is TRBD2 (6 bases). Trimming removed 4 bases at V and 1 base at J, with 11 bases between. The V gene's germline CDR1 is LGHNA and CDR2 YSLEER. The CDR3 totals 15 residues. The CDR3 DNA reads as TGCGCCAGCAGCCTGACGGGACTTTCCTACAATGAGCAGTTCTTC. Encoded protein: CASSLTGLSYNEQFF.

This clone was counted between two and nine times. The rearrangement uses TRBV4-3 and TRBJ2-7; D is perhaps TRBD2 (6 bases). The CDR3 contains 17 residues. CDR1 is LGHNA, CDR2 YSLEER, per germline. Trimming pared 4 bases from V and 0 bases from J, leaving 19 bases between. The DNA for the CDR3 is TGCGCCAGCAGCCGGGAAACGGGGCGGGGTTTCTCCTACGAGCAGTACTTC. Its protein is CASSRETGRGFSYEQYF.

The chain uses TRBV7-9 and TRBJ2-7, with D perhaps matching TRBD2 (6 bases). The CDR3 sequence is 15 residues long. V was trimmed by 4 bases and J by 2 bases, leaving 15 bases between them. Germline CDR1 SEHNR, CDR2 FQNEAQ (reference sequence). The CDR3 coding sequence is TGTGCCAGCAGCTCCACAAGGAGGGCTGCCTACGAGCAGTACTTC. It yields the protein CASSSTRRAAYEQYF.

The chain recombines TRBV7-3 with TRBJ1-1; no reliable D call. V was clipped by 4 bases and J by 2 bases, with 17 bases between them. The CDR3 is 16 amino acids. CDR1 is SGHTA and CDR2 is FQGTGA in the germline V gene. This CDR3 is CASSSLGRGPNTEAFF. Here the CDR3 DNA reads TGTGCCAGCAGCTCCCTGGGTAGAGGGCCCAACACTGAAGCTTTCTTT.

The chain links TRBV11-3 to TRBJ2-7; 9 bases map to TRBD1. The germline gives CDR1 SGHNT, CDR2 YENEEA. This CDR3 spans 17 amino acids. Unmatched junction bases numbered 13, after V lost 5 bases and J lost 2 bases. The CDR3 protein is CASSPNAPGQGPYEQYF. DNA for the CDR3: TGTGCCAGCAGCCCCAACGCCCCGGGACAGGGCCCCTACGAGCAGTACTTC.

This rearrangement joins TRBV6-4 to TRBJ2-3, with D possibly being TRBD2 (7 bases). This CDR3 is built from 14 residues. V shed 3 bases and J shed 4 bases, with 11 bases lying between them. In germline, CDR1 is MRHNA, CDR2 SNTAGT. In DNA form, the CDR3 reads TGTGCCAGCAGTGAAGGGGGGGCGGCAGATACGCAGTATTTT. Its protein is CASSEGGAADTQYF.

This clone has more than one count but fewer than ten. The chain has TRBV5-4 and TRBJ2-7; TRBD2 matches at 9 bases. Germline lookup yields CDR1 SGHNT and CDR2 YYREEE (reference sequence). Trimming removed 0 bases from V and 4 bases from J; junction bases left unmatched: 5. This CDR3 spans 15 amino acids. The CDR3 region has the DNA TGTGCCAGCAGCTTGGAGACTAGCGGATTTTACGAGCAGTACTTC. Amino acids: CASSLETSGFYEQYF.

V usage is TRBV7-2 and J usage is TRBJ2-5; the D is unclear. Germline V gene sequence: CDR1 SGHTA, CDR2 FQGNSA. The V gene lost 4 bases and the J gene lost 1 base, with 16 bases spanning the gap. This CDR3 comprises 16 residues. The CDR3 reads CASSWSRTPGQETQYF. The DNA for the CDR3 is TGTGCCAGCAGCTGGTCCCGAACTCCTGGCCAAGAGACCCAGTACTTC.

The chain links TRBV7-9 to TRBJ1-1, with a tentative D call TRBD1 (6 bases). Germline CDR1 is SEHNR and CDR2 is FQNEAQ (reference sequence). The CDR3 loop spans 13 amino acids. Trimming cost V 5 bases and J 3 bases, with 10 bases left between them. The CDR3 sequence is CASSETGYTEAFF. The CDR3 DNA sequence: TGTGCCAGCAGCGAGACAGGATACACTGAAGCTTTCTTT. Full variable domain (remainder filled in from reference TRBV7-9 and TRBJ1-1): DTGVSQNPRHKITKRGQNVTFRCDPISEHNRLYWYRQTLGQGPEFLTYFQNEAQLEKSRLLSDRFSAERPKGSFSTLEIQRTEQGDSAMYLCASSETGYTEAFFGQGTRLTVV.

V usage is TRBV30 and J usage is TRBJ1-2; D gene uncertain. The CDR3 has 12 amino acids. V was pared by 2 bases and J by 8 bases, with 12 bases between. Germline values: CDR1 GTSNPN, CDR2 SVGIG (reference sequence). The CDR3 DNA is TGTGCCTGGAGTTCGCGGGCGAGGGGCTACACCTTC. As protein: CAWSSRARGYTF.

The genes are TRBV5-4 and TRBJ2-1; 14 nucleotides agree with TRBD2. This CDR3 contains 16 residues. CDR1 and CDR2 from the germline V gene are SGHNT and YYREEE (reference sequence). With V trimmed by 4 bases and J by 5 bases, 5 bases remained unmatched. CDR3 in DNA: TGTGCCAGCAGCGGGACTAGCGGGAGAGACCACAATGAGCAGTTCTTC. This gives the protein CASSGTSGRDHNEQFF.

The chain uses TRBV28 and TRBJ2-3, with TRBD1 matching over 8 bases. Germline trimming cut 7 bases from V and 4 bases from J; bases unmatched to any gene: 13. The CDR3 loop spans 16 amino acids. The germline gives CDR1 MDHEN, CDR2 SYDVKM. CDR3 in amino acids: CASTQGAGGRSDTQYF. The DNA for the CDR3 is TGTGCCAGCACCCAAGGGGCAGGGGGCAGGTCAGATACGCAGTATTTT.

The chain is built from TRBV28 and TRBJ2-2, with 7 bases that match TRBD2. V lost 3 bases and J lost 9; bases outside the gene matches: 4. This CDR3 is built from 13 residues. Germline V gene lookup returns CDR1 MDHEN and CDR2 SYDVKM. The CDR3: CASSLAGAWELFF. The CDR3 nucleotides are TGTGCCAGCAGTTTGGCGGGAGCGTGGGAGCTGTTTTTT.

CDR3 nucleotide sequence: TGTGCCAGCAGTTTGACACCGATAATCTCTGGGGCCAACGTCCTGACTTTC. Its protein product is CASSLTPIISGANVLTF. This sequence joins TRBV27 and TRBJ2-6; the D is unclear. Deletions cut 3 bases from V and 0 bases from J, with 12 bases between. Germline V gene sequence: CDR1 MNHEY, CDR2 SMNVEV (reference sequence). The CDR3 sequence is 17 residues long.

This clone was picked up a small number of times. V usage is TRBV6-5 and J usage is TRBJ2-7; maybe TRBD1 (6 bases). Germline V CDR1 and CDR2: MNHEY, SVGAGI. V lost 7 bases and J lost 7, with 17 bases in between. The CDR3 is 13 amino acids. This CDR3 is CASKGGVFGEQYF. In nucleotides, the CDR3 is TGTGCCAGCAAAGGGGGAGTGTTCGGGGAGCAGTACTTC.

This clone was detected a few times. The rearrangement links TRBV27 to TRBJ1-1; no clear D gene. V was trimmed by 5 bases and J by 5 bases, leaving 15 bases between them. Germline values: CDR1 MNHEY, CDR2 SMNVEV (reference sequence). This CDR3 region has 14 residues. In nucleotides, the CDR3 is TGTGCCAGCAGTCCCTACCTTGGAGTTACTGAAGCTTTCTTT. Amino acid sequence: CASSPYLGVTEAFF.